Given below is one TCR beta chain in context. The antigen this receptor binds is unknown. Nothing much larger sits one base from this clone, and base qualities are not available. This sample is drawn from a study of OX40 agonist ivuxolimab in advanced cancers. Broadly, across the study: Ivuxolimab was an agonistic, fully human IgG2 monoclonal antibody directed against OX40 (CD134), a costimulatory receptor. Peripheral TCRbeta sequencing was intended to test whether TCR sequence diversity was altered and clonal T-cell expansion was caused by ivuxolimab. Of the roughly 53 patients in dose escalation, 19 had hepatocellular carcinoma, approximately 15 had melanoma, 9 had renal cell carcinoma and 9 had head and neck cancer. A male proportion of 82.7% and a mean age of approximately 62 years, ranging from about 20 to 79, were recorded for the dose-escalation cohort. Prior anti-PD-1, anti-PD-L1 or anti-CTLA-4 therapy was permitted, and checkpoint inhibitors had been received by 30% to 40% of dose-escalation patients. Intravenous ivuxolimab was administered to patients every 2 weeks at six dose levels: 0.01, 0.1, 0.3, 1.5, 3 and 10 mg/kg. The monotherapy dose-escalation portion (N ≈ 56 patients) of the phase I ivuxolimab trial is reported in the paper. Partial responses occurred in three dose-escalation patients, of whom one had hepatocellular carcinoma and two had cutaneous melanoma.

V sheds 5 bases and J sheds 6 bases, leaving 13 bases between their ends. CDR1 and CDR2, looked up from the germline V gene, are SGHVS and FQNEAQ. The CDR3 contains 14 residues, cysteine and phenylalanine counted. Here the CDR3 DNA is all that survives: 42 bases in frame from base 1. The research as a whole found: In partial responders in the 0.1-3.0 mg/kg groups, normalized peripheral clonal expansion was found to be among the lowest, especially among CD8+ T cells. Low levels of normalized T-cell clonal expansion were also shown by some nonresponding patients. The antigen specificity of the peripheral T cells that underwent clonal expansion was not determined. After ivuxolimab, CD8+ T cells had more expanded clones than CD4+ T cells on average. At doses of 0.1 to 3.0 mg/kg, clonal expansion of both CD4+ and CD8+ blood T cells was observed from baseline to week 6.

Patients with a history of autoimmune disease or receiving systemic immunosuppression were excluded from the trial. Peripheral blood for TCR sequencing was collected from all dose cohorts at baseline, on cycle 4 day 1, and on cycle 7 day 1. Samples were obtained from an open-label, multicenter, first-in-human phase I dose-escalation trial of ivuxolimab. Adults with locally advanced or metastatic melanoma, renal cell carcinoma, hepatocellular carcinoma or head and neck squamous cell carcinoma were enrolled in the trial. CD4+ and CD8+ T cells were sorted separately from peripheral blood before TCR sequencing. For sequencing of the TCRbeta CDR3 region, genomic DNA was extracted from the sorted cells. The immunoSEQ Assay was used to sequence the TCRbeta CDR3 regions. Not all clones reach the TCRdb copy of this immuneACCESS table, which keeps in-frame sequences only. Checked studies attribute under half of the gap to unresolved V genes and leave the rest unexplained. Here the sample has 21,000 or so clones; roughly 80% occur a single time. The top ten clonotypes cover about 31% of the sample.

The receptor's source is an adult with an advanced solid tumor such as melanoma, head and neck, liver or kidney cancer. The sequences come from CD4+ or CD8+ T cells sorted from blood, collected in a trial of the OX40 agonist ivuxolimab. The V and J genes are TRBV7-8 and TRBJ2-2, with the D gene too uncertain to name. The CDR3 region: CASSMARSAGELFF. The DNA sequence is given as TGTGCCAGCAGCATGGCCCGGTCTGCCGGGGAGCTGTTTTTT.